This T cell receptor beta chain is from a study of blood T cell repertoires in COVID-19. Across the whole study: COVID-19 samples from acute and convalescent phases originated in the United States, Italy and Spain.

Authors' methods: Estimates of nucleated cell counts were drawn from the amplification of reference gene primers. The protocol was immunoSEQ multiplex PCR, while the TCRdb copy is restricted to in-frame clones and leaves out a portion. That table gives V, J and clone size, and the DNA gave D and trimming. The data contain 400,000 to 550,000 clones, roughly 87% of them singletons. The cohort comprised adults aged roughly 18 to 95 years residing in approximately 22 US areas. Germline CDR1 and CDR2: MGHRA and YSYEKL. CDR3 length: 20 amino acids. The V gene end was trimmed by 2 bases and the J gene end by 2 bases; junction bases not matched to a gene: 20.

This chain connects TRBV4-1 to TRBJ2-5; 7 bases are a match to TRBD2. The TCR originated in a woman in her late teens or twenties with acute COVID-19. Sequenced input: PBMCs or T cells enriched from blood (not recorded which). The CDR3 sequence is CASSQYVAGVSRRIQETQYF. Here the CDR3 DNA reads TGCGCCAGCAGCCAATACGTCGCGGGGGTGTCAAGAAGGATTCAAGAGACCCAGTACTTC.